This T cell receptor (beta chain) was recovered during a study of T cell responses to AZD1222 COVID-19 vaccine. This clone was observed a handful of times. The protocol was immunoSEQ multiplex PCR, while the TCRdb copy is restricted to in-frame clones and leaves out a portion. The sample carries some 150,000 clones, more than 75% recorded once. Deletions cut 4 bases from V and 6 bases from J, with 12 bases between. Germline CDR1 reads LGHNA; CDR2 reads YSLEER. The CDR3 totals 13 residues. The sample consisted of peripheral blood, taken 28 days after the second AZD1222 dose. The source of this sequence is an adult who received the AZD1222 COVID-19 vaccine. The chain carries TRBV4-3 and TRBJ1-2; D unresolved. The CDR3 protein is CASSPGREDGYTF. CDR3 sequence (DNA): TGCGCCAGCAGCCCCGGTAGGGAGGATGGCTACACCTTC.